A single TCR beta chain is shown here with its context. In the authors' methods: Nucleated cell counts were estimated from reference gene primer amplification. Repertoires were generated with immunoSEQ multiplex PCR, while TCRdb's copy carries only in-frame clones and drops some. V and J calls and clone size are given by that table; D and trimming were obtained from the DNA. The sample carries around 99,000 clones, approximately 82% recorded once. The entry originates in a study of blood T cell repertoires in COVID-19. Overall study context: The United States, Italy and Spain supplied acute and convalescent COVID-19 samples. PBMCs, B-cell-depleted T cells, or T cells were the source of the cDNA or gDNA that made up the material.

Material: peripheral blood. This TCR came from a woman aged 55 to 70 with acute or convalescent COVID-19.

CDR3: CASMSQGYSPLHF. In DNA form, the CDR3 reads TGTGCCAGCATGAGTCAGGGGTATTCACCCCTCCACTTT. The rearrangement uses TRBV12-3 or TRBV12-4 and TRBJ1-6; a possible D gene is TRBD1 (6 bases). With 7 bases removed from V and 8 bases from J, the gap between germline ends came to 12 bases. This CDR3 has 13 amino acids.